This record looks at one TCR beta chain sequence and its context. Antigen: not known. This entry belongs to a study of a mutant IDH1 vaccine in newly diagnosed glioma. Study as a whole: Treated patients had a mean age of about 44 years and a roughly 60% male, around 40% female split. It was radiotherapy, temozolomide, or both that patients received previously, with most receiving both. Study-level results: Changes to the top peripheral T cell clonotypes appeared unrelated to pseudoprogression.

Looked up from germline, CDR1 is MNHEY and CDR2 is SMNVEV (reference sequence). This CDR3 has 15 residues. The V gene lost 5 bases and the J gene lost 5 bases, with 19 bases spanning the gap. The time point was: baseline, week 1 (first vaccination visit). Treatment defined: pre-vaccination baseline after standard-of-care therapy. Donor tumors were new WHO grade 3 or 4 IDH1-mutant, ATRX-lost astrocytomas. Measured with immunoSEQ multiplex PCR; TCRdb has only the in-frame clones, and not every one. The sample carries roughly 51,000 clones, roughly 88% recorded once. This receptor was identified in a middle-aged man with glioma. The sample consisted of PBMCs, taken from a glioma patient treated with radiotherapy, temozolomide or both. The chain joins TRBV27 to TRBJ2-7; possible D gene TRBD1, 6 bases. Here the CDR3 reads CASSAHVSPGDEQYF. CDR3 nucleotide sequence: TGTGCCAGCAGTGCCCACGTTTCCCCAGGGGACGAGCAGTACTTC.